The entry that follows covers one T cell receptor (beta chain) sequence. Its antigen is not known. Germline CDR1 LGHNA, CDR2 YSLEER. With 6 bases clipped from V and 6 bases from J, the junction kept 7 bases outside the gene matches. The CDR3 extends over 14 amino acids. The record originates from a study of cytomegalovirus exposure and HLA in healthy donors. Whole-study results and caveats: An observed cluster of highly shared sequence variants was recorded as a likely sequencing artifact.

A multiplex PCR was run with 60 Vbeta primers and 13 Jbeta primers. Method: immunoSEQ multiplex PCR; TCRdb's copy keeps in-frame clones and lacks some. The table lists more than 90,000 clones, around 82% of them singletons. Sequences were obtained from PBMCs. This TCR was sampled from a woman aged 55-69 years in good health and CMV-seronegative. V and J are TRBV4-3 and TRBJ2-2; 7 bases are a match to TRBD2. CDR3 bases: TGCGCCAGCAGAGTCCTAGCGGCGGCCGGGGAGCTGTTTTTT. Translation gives CASRVLAAAGELFF.